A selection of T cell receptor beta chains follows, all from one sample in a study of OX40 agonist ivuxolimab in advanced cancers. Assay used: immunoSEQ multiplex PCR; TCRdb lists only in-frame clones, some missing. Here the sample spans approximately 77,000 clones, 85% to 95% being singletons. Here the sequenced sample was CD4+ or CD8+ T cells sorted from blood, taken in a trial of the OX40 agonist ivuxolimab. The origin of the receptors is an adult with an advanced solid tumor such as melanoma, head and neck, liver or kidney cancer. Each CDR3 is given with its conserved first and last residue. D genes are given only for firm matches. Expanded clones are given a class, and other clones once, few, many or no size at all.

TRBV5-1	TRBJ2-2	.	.	TGCGCCAGCAGCTTGCTAGGGGCCGACACCGGGGAGCTGTTTTTT	CASSLLGADTGELFF
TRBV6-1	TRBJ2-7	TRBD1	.	TGTGCCAGCAGTTCCCGGACAGGGGATGACGAGCAGTACTTC	CASSSRTGDDEQYF
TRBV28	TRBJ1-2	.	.	TGTGCCAGCAGTTCAGGGGCGAACTATGGCTACACCTTC	CASSSGANYGYTF
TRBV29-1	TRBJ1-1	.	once	TGCAGCGTTTACATTGGGACGGGGAACACTGAAGCTTTCTTT	CSVYIGTGNTEAFF
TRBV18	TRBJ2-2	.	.	TGTGCCAGCTCGTTCAATGGAGGAGAAACCGGGGAGCTGTTTTTT	CASSFNGGETGELFF
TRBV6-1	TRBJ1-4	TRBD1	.	TGTGCCAGCAGTGAATTTCCTGGGACAGGGGCTCCTACTAATGAAAAACTGTTTTTT	CASSEFPGTGAPTNEKLFF
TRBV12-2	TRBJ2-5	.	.	TGTGCAAGTCGCTTAGGAGGACTACCCCAAGAGACCCAGTACTTC	CASRLGGLPQETQYF
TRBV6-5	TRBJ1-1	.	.	TGTGCCAGCAGTTACCAGGGAGAACAGGATGAAGCTTTCTTT	CASSYQGEQDEAFF
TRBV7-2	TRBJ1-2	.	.	TGTGCCAGCAGCTACCGGGACACGATCTATGGCTACACCTTC	CASSYRDTIYGYTF
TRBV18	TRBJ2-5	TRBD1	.	TGTGCCAGCTCACCCAGGACAGGGGGCGGAGAGACCCAGTACTTC	CASSPRTGGGETQYF
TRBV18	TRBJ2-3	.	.	TGTGCCAGCTCACCATTACAGGACACAGATACGCAGTATTTT	CASSPLQDTDTQYF
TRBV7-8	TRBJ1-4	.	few	TGTGCCAGCAGCCCGCTTCGAGTGGCAACTAATGAAAAACTGTTTTTT	CASSPLRVATNEKLFF
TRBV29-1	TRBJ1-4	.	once	TGCAGCGTTGAAGTAGGACTCGGTGAAAAACTGTTTTTT	CSVEVGLGEKLFF
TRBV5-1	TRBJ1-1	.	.	TGCGCCAGCAGCTTGACAGGGACCACTGAAGCTTTCTTT	CASSLTGTTEAFF
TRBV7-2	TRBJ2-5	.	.	TGTGCCAGCAGCTTAGCGGCTACCCAAGAGACCCAGTACTTC	CASSLAATQETQYF
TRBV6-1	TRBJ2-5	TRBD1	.	TGTGCCAGCAGTGGAGGGGGCGGAGCTCAAGAGACCCAGTACTTC	CASSGGGGAQETQYF
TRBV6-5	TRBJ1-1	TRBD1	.	TGTGCCAGCAGTTCGACAGGGATCGGCACTGAAGCTTTCTTT	CASSSTGIGTEAFF
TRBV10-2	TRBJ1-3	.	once	TGCGCCAGCAGTGATGGCAGGGCTGGAAACACCATATATTTT	CASSDGRAGNTIYF
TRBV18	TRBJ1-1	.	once	TGTGCCAGCTCACCACAGGGTACCACTGAAGCTTTCTTT	CASSPQGTTEAFF
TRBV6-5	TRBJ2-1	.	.	TGTGCCAGCAGAGGGTCCTATTACAATGAGCAGTTCTTC	CASRGSYYNEQFF
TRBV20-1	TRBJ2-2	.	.	TGCAGTGTATATAGCGGCGGGGAGCTGTTTTTT	CSVYSGGELFF
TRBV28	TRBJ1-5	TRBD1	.	TGTGCCAGCAGTTTATGGGACAGGGGGCGGGGTCAGCCCCAGCATTTT	CASSLWDRGRGQPQHF
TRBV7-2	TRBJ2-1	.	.	TGTGCCAGCAGCTTTACTAGTTTGCTCTACAATGAGCAGTTCTTC	CASSFTSLLYNEQFF
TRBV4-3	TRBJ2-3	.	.	TGCGCCAGCAGCCAAGAGGTAGCAGATACGCAGTATTTT	CASSQEVADTQYF
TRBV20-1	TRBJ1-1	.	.	TGCAGTGCTCCGCGGGGCACTGAAGCTTTCTTT	CSAPRGTEAFF
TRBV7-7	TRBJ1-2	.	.	TGTGCCAGCAGAGACCGGGGTACTAACTATGGCTACACCTTC	CASRDRGTNYGYTF
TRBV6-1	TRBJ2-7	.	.	TGTGCCAGCAGTTCGGCAGCCTACGAGCAGTACTTC	CASSSAAYEQYF
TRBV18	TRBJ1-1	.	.	TGTGCCAGCTCACTTGCCCTCGGCGGTTTGAACACTGAAGCTTTCTTT	CASSLALGGLNTEAFF
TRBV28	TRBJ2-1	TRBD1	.	TGTGCCAGCAGTCCGGGACAGGGATACAATGAGCAGTTCTTC	CASSPGQGYNEQFF
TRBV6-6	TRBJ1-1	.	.	TGTGCCAGCAGTTACTTTACCCAGAACACTGAAGCTTTCTTT	CASSYFTQNTEAFF
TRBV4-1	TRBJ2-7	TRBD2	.	TGCGCCAGCAGCGAGCAGTTAGCGGGGATCTACGAGCAGTACTTC	CASSEQLAGIYEQYF
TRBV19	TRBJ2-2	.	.	TGTGCCAGTAGAGCCGGACAAGCGAACACCGGGGAGCTGTTTTTT	CASRAGQANTGELFF
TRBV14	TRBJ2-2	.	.	TGTGCCAGCAGCCGGCATCCCACCGGGGAGCTGTTTTTT	CASSRHPTGELFF
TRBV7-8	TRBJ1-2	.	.	TGTGCCAGCAGCTTAGCGCTGACAGCTAACTATGGCTACACCTTC	CASSLALTANYGYTF
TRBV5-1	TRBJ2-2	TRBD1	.	TGCGCCAGCAGCACGGGACAGGGCATCGGGGAGCTGTTTTTT	CASSTGQGIGELFF
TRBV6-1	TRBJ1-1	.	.	TGTGCCAGCAGGAAAAGAGAGAACACTGAAGCTTTCTTT	CASRKRENTEAFF
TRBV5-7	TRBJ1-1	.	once	TGTGCCAGCAGCTTGGTATTAGGTGTGAACACTGAAGCTTTCTTT	CASSLVLGVNTEAFF
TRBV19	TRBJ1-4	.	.	TGTGCCAGTAGTATGCGGCACAGTAATGAAAAACTGTTTTTT	CASSMRHSNEKLFF
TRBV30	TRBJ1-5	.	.	TGTGCCTGGAGTCCCTTGGCAGGGCATCAGCCCCAGCATTTT	CAWSPLAGHQPQHF
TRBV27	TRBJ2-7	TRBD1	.	TGTGCCAGCAGCCGAAGCGGACAGGGTGGGGGCGAGCAGTACTTC	CASSRSGQGGGEQYF
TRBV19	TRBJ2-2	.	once	TGTGCCAGTAGTATACAATCACAGATCGCGAACACCGGGGAGCTGTTTTTT	CASSIQSQIANTGELFF
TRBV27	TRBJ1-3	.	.	TGTGCCAGCAGTTTATCTACGGCTGGAAACACCATATATTTT	CASSLSTAGNTIYF
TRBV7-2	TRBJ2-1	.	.	TGTGCCAGCAGCTTACTTCTAGCCGGGAATGAGCAGTTCTTC	CASSLLLAGNEQFF
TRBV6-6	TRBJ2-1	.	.	TGTGCCAGCAGTTACATTAGGGCCAATGAGCAGTTCTTC	CASSYIRANEQFF
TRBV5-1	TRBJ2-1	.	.	TGCGCCAGCAGCCGGGTTGGGACGGGGGACCTTAATGAGCAGTTCTTC	CASSRVGTGDLNEQFF
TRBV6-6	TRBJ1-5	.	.	TGTGCCAGCAGGACCCCAAATCAGCCCCAGCATTTT	CASRTPNQPQHF
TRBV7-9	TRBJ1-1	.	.	TGTGCCAGCAGCTTAAACCGCGGGACACTGAACACTGAAGCTTTCTTT	CASSLNRGTLNTEAFF
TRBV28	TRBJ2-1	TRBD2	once	TGTGCCAGCAGTTCCCGACTAGCGTTGTTCTTC	CASSSRLALFF
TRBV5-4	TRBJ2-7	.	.	TGTGCCAGCAGCTTGGAACTAGAATACGAGCAGTACTTC	CASSLELEYEQYF
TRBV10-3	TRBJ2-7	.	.	TGTGCCATCAGTGATTTCCGGCAGGGAACCTACGAGCAGTACTTC	CAISDFRQGTYEQYF
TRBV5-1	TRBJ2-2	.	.	TGCGCCAGCAGCTTGGAAACAGGGTGGACCGGGGAGCTGTTTTTT	CASSLETGWTGELFF
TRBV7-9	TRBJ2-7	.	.	TGTGCCAGCAGCTTAGCGGGGTTACAGCCCTACGAGCAGTACTTC	CASSLAGLQPYEQYF
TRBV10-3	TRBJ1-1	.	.	TGTGCCATCAGTGAGGGTGGGGTGGGAGCTTTCTTT	CAISEGGVGAFF
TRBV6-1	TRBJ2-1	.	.	TGTGCCAGCAGTGAAGCGCAATGGGGCAATGAGCAGTTCTTC	CASSEAQWGNEQFF
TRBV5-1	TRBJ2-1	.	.	TGCGCCAGCAGCTCTCCCGGCAATGAGCAGTTCTTC	CASSSPGNEQFF